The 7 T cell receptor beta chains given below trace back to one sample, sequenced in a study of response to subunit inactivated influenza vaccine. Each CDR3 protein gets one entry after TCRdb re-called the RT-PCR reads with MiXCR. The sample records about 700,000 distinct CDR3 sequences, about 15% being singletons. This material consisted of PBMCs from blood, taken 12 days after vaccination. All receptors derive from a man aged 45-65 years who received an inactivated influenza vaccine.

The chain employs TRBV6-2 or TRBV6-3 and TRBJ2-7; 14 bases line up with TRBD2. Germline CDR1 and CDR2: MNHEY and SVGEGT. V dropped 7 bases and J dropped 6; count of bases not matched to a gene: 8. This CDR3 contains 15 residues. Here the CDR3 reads CASTPGLAGVSEQYF. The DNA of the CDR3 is TGTGCCAGCACGCCGGGACTAGCGGGAGTATCCGAGCAGTACTTC.

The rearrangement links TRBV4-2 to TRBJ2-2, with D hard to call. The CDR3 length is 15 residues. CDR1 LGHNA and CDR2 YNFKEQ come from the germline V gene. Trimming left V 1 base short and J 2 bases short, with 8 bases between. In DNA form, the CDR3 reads TGTGCCAGCAGCCAAGTGATGGTAAACACCGGGGAGCTGTTTTTT. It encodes CASSQVMVNTGELFF.

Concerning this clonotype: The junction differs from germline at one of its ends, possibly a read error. The CDR3 coding sequence is TGTGCCAGCAGCTTGCCAGGCTACGAGCAGTGCTTC. Protein sequence: CASSLPGYEQCF. The chain couples TRBV7-2 to TRBJ2-7; D call uncertain. From germline, CDR1 is SGHTA and CDR2 FQGNSA. CDR3 size: 12 residues.

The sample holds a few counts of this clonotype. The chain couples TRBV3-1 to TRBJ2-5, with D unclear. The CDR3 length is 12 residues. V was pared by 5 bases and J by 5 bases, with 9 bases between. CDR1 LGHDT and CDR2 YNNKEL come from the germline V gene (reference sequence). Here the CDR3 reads CASSRVGETQYF. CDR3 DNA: TGTGCCAGCAGCAGGGTCGGGGAGACCCAGTACTTC.

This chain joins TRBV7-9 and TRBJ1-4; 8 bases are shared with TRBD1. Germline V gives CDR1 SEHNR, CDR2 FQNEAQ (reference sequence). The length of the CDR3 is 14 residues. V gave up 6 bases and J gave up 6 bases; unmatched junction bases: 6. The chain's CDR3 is CASRGTGGDEKLFF. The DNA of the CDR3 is TGTGCCAGCAGAGGCACAGGGGGTGATGAAAAACTGTTTTTT.

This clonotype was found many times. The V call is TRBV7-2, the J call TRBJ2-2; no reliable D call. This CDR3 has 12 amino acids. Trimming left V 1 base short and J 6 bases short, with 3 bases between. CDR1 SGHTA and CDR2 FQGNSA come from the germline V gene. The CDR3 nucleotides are TGTGCCAGCAGCTTAGTGTCCGGGGAGCTGTTTTTT. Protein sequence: CASSLVSGELFF. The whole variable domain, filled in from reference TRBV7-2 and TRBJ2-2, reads GAGVSQSPSNKVTEKGKDVELRCDPISGHTALYWYRQSLGQGLEFLIYFQGNSAPDKSGLPSDRFSAERTGGSVSTLTIQRTQQEDSAVYLCASSLVSGELFFGEGSRLTVL.

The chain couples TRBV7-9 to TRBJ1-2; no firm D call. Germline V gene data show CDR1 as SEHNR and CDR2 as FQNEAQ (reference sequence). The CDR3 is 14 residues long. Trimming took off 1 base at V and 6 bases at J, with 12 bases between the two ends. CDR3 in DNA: TGTGCCAGCAGCTTAGGGGTAGGGAAAAATGGCTACACCTTC. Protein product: CASSLGVGKNGYTF.